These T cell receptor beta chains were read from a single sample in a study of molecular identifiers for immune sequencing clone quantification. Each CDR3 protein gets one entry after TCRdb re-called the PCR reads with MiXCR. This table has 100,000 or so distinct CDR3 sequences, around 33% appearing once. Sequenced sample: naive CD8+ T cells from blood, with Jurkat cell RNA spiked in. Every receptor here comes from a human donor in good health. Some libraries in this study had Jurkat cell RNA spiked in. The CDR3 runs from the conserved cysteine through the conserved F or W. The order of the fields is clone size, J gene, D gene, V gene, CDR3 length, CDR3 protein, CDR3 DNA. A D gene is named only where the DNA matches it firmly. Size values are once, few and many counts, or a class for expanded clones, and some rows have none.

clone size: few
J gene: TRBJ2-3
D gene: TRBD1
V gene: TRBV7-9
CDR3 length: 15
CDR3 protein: CASSLGTGSVDTQYF
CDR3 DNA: TGTGCCAGCAGCTTAGGGACAGGGTCGGTAGATACGCAGTATTTT

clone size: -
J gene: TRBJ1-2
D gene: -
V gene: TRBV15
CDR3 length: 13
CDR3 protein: CATSSGGGYGYTF
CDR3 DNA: TGTGCCACCAGCAGCGGGGGAGGTTATGGCTACACCTTC

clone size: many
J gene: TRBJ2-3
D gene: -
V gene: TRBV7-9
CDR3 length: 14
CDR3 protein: CASSSRDVPYTQYF
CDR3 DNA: TGTGCCAGCAGCTCGCGGGACGTACCATATACGCAGTATTTT

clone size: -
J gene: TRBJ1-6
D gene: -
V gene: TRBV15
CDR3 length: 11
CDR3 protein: CATSSGLRLHF
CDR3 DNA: TGTGCCACCAGCAGCGGACTGAGACTCCACTTT

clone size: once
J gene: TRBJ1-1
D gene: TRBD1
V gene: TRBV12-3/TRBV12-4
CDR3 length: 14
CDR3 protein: CASSWTGMNTEAFF
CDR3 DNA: TGTGCCAGCAGCTGGACAGGGATGAACACTGAAGCTTTCTTT

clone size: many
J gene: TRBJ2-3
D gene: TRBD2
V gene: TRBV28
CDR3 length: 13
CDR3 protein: CASKREGTDTQYF
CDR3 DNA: TGTGCCAGCAAGCGGGAGGGTACAGATACGCAGTATTTT

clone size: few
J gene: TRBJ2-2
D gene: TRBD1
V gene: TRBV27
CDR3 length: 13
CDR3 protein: CASSLTGPGELFF
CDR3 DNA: TGTGCCAGCAGTTTGACAGGGCCCGGGGAGCTGTTTTTT

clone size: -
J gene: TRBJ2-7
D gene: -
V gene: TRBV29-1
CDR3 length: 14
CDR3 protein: CSVEEEGRGHEQYF
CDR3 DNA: TGCAGCGTTGAAGAGGAAGGCAGGGGCCACGAGCAGTACTTC

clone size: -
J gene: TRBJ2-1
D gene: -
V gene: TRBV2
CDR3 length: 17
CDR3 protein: CASRTGLDHPSYNEQFF
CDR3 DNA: TGTGCCAGCAGAACAGGGCTGGATCATCCCTCCTACAATGAGCAGTTCTTC

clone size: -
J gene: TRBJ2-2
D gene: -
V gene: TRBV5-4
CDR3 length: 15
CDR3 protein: CASSLSGPNTGELLF
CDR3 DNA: TGTGCCAGCAGCTTAAGCGGGCCGAACACCGGTGAGCTGTTATTT